A single sample is the source of the 25 T cell receptor beta chains below, sequenced in a study of blood T cell repertoires in COVID-19. Clones were sequenced by immunoSEQ multiplex PCR, and TCRdb holds only the in-frame ones, with some missing. Among 220,000 or so clones listed, around 90% were seen once. Sequenced sample: PBMCs or T cells enriched from blood (not recorded which). These TCRs come from a man aged 25 to 45 who had been exposed to COVID-19.

This rearrangement joins TRBV4-1 to TRBJ1-1; TRBD1 might be the D (5 bases). The V and J ends lost 5 bases and 4 bases respectively, with 14 bases between them. The CDR3 is made up of 14 amino acids. The germline gives CDR1 MGHRA, CDR2 YSYEKL. DNA for the CDR3: TGCGCCAGCAGCACGGGACTCGATCCCACTGAAGCTTTCTTT. Amino acid sequence: CASSTGLDPTEAFF.

The genes are TRBV5-1 and TRBJ2-7; a possible D gene is TRBD2 (6 bases). V gave up 7 bases and J gave up 3 bases, with 20 bases separating them. CDR3 length: 15 residues. The germline V gene encodes CDR1 SGHRS and CDR2 YFSETQ. The CDR3 sequence is CASFPSAGFIYEQYF. The CDR3 DNA sequence: TGCGCCAGCTTCCCTTCGGCGGGGTTTATCTACGAGCAGTACTTC. The entire variable domain, with the rest obtained from reference TRBV5-1 and TRBJ2-7, is as follows: KAGVTQTPRYLIKTRGQQVTLSCSPISGHRSVSWYQQTPGQGLQFLFEYFSETQRNKGNFPGRFSGRQFSNSRSEMNVSTLELGDSALYLCASFPSAGFIYEQYFGPGTRLTVT.

The CDR3 coding sequence is TGCGCCAGCAGTGAGTCGGGGACTCACCCGATCTACGAGCAGTACTTC. Translating gives CASSESGTHPIYEQYF. The chain recombines TRBV10-1 with TRBJ2-7; D may be TRBD2 (6 bases). Trimming removed 0 bases from V and 3 bases from J, with 15 bases in between. The germline CDR1 and CDR2 sequences are WNHNN and SYGVQD (reference sequence). This CDR3 spans 16 amino acids.

V usage is TRBV5-1 and J usage is TRBJ1-6; the match to TRBD1 covers 10 bases. Germline V gene data show CDR1 as SGHRS and CDR2 as YFSETQ. The CDR3 is 14 residues long. V shed 4 bases and J 7 bases; nucleotides not matched to a gene: 2. CDR3 protein: CASSGTGVNSPLHF. CDR3 DNA sequence: TGCGCCAGCAGCGGGACAGGGGTGAATTCACCCCTCCACTTT.

The chain joins TRBV6-1 to TRBJ1-3; D unclear. The CDR3 extends over 16 amino acids. With 3 bases removed from V and 0 bases from J, the gap between germline ends came to 12 bases. The V gene's germline CDR1 is MNHNS and CDR2 SASEGT. The chain's CDR3 is CASSDPGRDSGNTIYF. The CDR3, as DNA: TGTGCCAGCAGTGACCCGGGGAGAGACTCTGGAAACACCATATATTTT.

V and J are TRBV14 and TRBJ2-5; no definite D call. The CDR3 has 11 residues. V gave up 6 bases and J gave up 2 bases, with 4 bases separating them. The germline gives CDR1 SGHDN, CDR2 FVKESK. The CDR3 here is CASRTQETQYF. In DNA, the CDR3 is TGTGCCAGCAGAACACAAGAGACCCAGTACTTC.

The chain has TRBV12-3 or TRBV12-4 and TRBJ1-2; 11 bases match TRBD1. The CDR3 spans 12 residues. Losses at the gene ends were 8 bases for V and 8 bases for J; bases not matched to a gene: 4. In DNA form, the CDR3 reads TGTGCCAGCGGGACAGGGGGAAGGGGCTACACCTTC. Protein product: CASGTGGRGYTF.

CDR3 coding DNA: TGCGCCAGCAGCCCAGGGACAGACCCTAGCACAGATACGCAGTATTTT. Translated: CASSPGTDPSTDTQYF. The gene calls are TRBV5-1 and TRBJ2-3; 7 nucleotides align to TRBD1. Per germline, CDR1 SGHRS and CDR2 YFSETQ. The ends lost 4 bases at V and 0 bases at J; junction bases unmatched: 8. This CDR3 is 16 amino acids long.

V and J are TRBV7-3 and TRBJ2-7; 11 bases are shared with TRBD2. Per the germline V gene, CDR1 is SGHTA and CDR2 is FQGTGA. This CDR3 is built from 17 residues. The V and J ends lost 5 bases and 5 bases, in that order; junction bases with no gene match: 14. The CDR3 DNA reads TGTGCCAGCAGCCCCACCACCATTAGCGGGGGGGCGAACGAGCAGTACTTC. Encoded protein: CASSPTTISGGANEQYF.

The chain combines TRBV2 with TRBJ2-2, with D unresolved. This CDR3 has 14 residues. V lost 7 bases to trimming and J lost 1 base, with 10 bases between them. CDR1 and CDR2 (germline): SNHLY, FYNNEI. CDR3 in DNA: TGTGCCAGCACCGAAACCAGGAACACCGGGGAGCTGTTTTTT. The encoded protein is CASTETRNTGELFF.

CDR3 amino acids: CASSEGRGQPQHF. CDR3 bases: TGTGCCAGCAGCGAGGGGAGGGGTCAGCCCCAGCATTTT. The genes are TRBV9 and TRBJ1-5; maybe TRBD1 (5 bases). CDR1 and CDR2 (germline): SGDLS, YYNGEE. V was cut by 3 bases and J by 6 bases, with 10 bases left in between. The CDR3 extends over 13 amino acids.

This chain connects TRBV24-1 to TRBJ1-2; TRBD1 matches at 8 bases. CDR1 is KGHDR and CDR2 is SFDVKD in the germline V gene. V shed 11 bases and J 8 bases; nucleotides not matched to a gene: 24. The CDR3 has 17 residues. The CDR3 loop is CAISTPDRGFPFRGYTF. CDR3 DNA: TGTGCCATCTCAACCCCCGACAGGGGCTTCCCCTTTCGGGGCTACACCTTC.

This rearrangement joins TRBV5-4 to TRBJ2-1, with 7 bases aligning to TRBD1. Per germline, CDR1 SGHNT and CDR2 YYREEE (reference sequence). The CDR3 is made up of 13 amino acids. After removal of 3 bases from V and 8 bases from J, the junction contained 5 bases not matched to a gene. CDR3 amino acids: CASSWQGEYEQFF. The CDR3, as DNA: TGTGCCAGCAGCTGGCAGGGGGAGTATGAGCAGTTCTTC.

This chain connects TRBV7-6 to TRBJ1-2, with D possibly being TRBD1 (6 bases). The CDR3 totals 16 residues. Looked up from germline, CDR1 is SGHVS and CDR2 is FNYEAQ. V was shortened by 2 bases and J by 2 bases, with 15 bases between the two germline ends. CDR3 amino acids: CASSLTPDRSNYGYTF. The DNA of the CDR3 is TGTGCCAGCAGCTTAACCCCCGACAGGTCCAACTATGGCTACACCTTC.

The sample holds a few counts of this clone. The CDR3 loop reads CATSDLRDLRSLQGAPFKAFF. The CDR3, as DNA: TGTGCCACCAGTGATTTGCGCGACCTAAGATCCCTCCAGGGGGCCCCCTTTAAGGCTTTCTTT. V and J are TRBV24-1 and TRBJ1-1; 8 nucleotides align to TRBD1. This CDR3 is 21 amino acids long. Germline assignment: CDR1 KGHDR and CDR2 SFDVKD. The junction had 28 bases not matched to a gene; V was cut back by 0 bases and J by 11 bases.

The rearrangement joins TRBV6-4 to TRBJ2-1; 13 bases line up with TRBD2. This CDR3 has 16 residues. Trimming cost V 6 bases and J 5 bases; bases outside gene matches: 7. Germline V gene sequence: CDR1 MRHNA, CDR2 SNTAGT. The CDR3 DNA reads TGTGCCAGCAGCCTGACTAGCGGGGGGCTCAACAATGAGCAGTTCTTC. It yields the protein CASSLTSGGLNNEQFF.

The V and J genes are TRBV9 and TRBJ2-2; TRBD2 matches 11 bases. Per germline, CDR1 SGDLS and CDR2 YYNGEE. This CDR3 comprises 16 residues. Losses at the gene ends were 4 bases for V and 4 bases for J; bases not matched to a gene: 6. CDR3 nucleotides: TGTGCCAGCAGCCTGTTAGCGGGGGGGATCACCGGGGAGCTGTTTTTT. This encodes CASSLLAGGITGELFF.

The chain has TRBV9 and TRBJ2-2; D might be TRBD1 (7 bases). This CDR3 has 18 amino acids. V lost 3 bases to trimming and J lost 5 bases, with 23 bases between them. Germline CDR1 SGDLS, CDR2 YYNGEE. CDR3 protein: CASSGPKPQGGITGELFF. CDR3 in DNA: TGTGCCAGCAGCGGCCCAAAACCTCAGGGGGGAATAACCGGGGAGCTGTTTTTT.

This chain connects TRBV19 to TRBJ2-7; D remains ambiguous. The germline gives CDR1 LNHDA, CDR2 SQIVND (reference sequence). Trimming pared 0 bases from V and 6 bases from J, leaving 15 bases between. CDR3 length: 15 residues. The CDR3 DNA sequence: TGTGCCAGTAGTATAGATCCCAGCAGGTCGAGCGAGCAGTACTTC. Amino acid sequence: CASSIDPSRSSEQYF.

This clone was seen a few times. In nucleotides, the CDR3 is TGTGCCAGCAGCCCCCCCGTCCGCTCCTACGAGCAGTACTTC. It encodes CASSPPVRSYEQYF. The chain combines TRBV5-5 with TRBJ2-7; D gene uncertain. CDR3 length: 14 amino acids. Germline values: CDR1 SGHKS, CDR2 YYEKEE (reference sequence). V was trimmed by 4 bases and J by 0 bases, leaving 11 bases between them.

This rearrangement joins TRBV18 to TRBJ2-1, with TRBD2 as a possible D gene (5 bases). Per the germline V gene, CDR1 is KGHSH and CDR2 is LQKENI. V lost 4 bases to trimming and J lost 4 bases, with 17 bases between them. This CDR3 is built from 16 residues. The CDR3 reads CASSQQQSGSYNEQFF. The CDR3 nucleotides read TGTGCCAGCTCACAGCAGCAGTCTGGGAGTTACAATGAGCAGTTCTTC.

This chain uses TRBV3-1 (or the pseudogene TRBV3-2) with TRBJ1-2; no reliable D call. CDR1 LGHDT and CDR2 YNNKEL come from the germline V gene (reference sequence). The CDR3 runs to 14 residues. V dropped 4 bases and J dropped 8 bases, with 17 bases sitting between them. The CDR3 loop is CASSPHPPEAGYTF. For the CDR3, the DNA is TGTGCCAGCAGCCCCCACCCTCCGGAGGCGGGCTACACCTTC.

The CDR3 nucleotides are TGTGCCAGTAAGGGGGCAACTAATGAAAAACTGTTTTTT. Its translation: CASKGATNEKLFF. This chain joins TRBV7-9 and TRBJ1-4; tentative D call: TRBD1 (6 bases). The V end lost 9 bases, the J end lost 0 bases, and 8 bases lay between the germline ends. CDR1 and CDR2 (germline): SEHNR, FQNEAQ (reference sequence). The CDR3 runs to 13 residues.

This clone showed up just a few times. The chain combines TRBV7-2 with TRBJ2-1; no clear D gene. The CDR3 is 15 amino acids. Germline CDR1 reads SGHTA; CDR2 reads FQGNSA. Trimming took off 5 bases at V and 0 bases at J, with 11 bases between the two ends. CDR3 sequence reads: CASSNTRSSYNEQFF. The CDR3 DNA follows: TGTGCCAGCAGCAACACACGAAGCTCCTACAATGAGCAGTTCTTC.

The gene calls are TRBV4-2 and TRBJ2-7, with D uncertain. The germline CDR1 and CDR2 sequences are LGHNA and YNFKEQ. CDR3 length: 17 residues. The V and J ends lost 0 bases and 2 bases respectively, with 17 bases between them. In DNA, the CDR3 is TGTGCCAGCAGCCAAGATCTTAGATCCTCGTCCACCTACGAGCAGTACTTC. Translation: CASSQDLRSSSTYEQYF.